The 18 T cell receptor beta chains listed next were all sequenced from one sample in a study of blood T cells in healthy people across ages. A sample-barcoded 5' primer and a J-beta primer mix were used in a second PCR of about 7 to 12 cycles. TCRdb reprocessed the 5' RACE reads with MiXCR, giving one entry per CDR3 protein. The data show roughly 680,000 distinct CDR3 sequences, more than 45% seen once. Material for sequencing was blood. These receptor sequences come from a woman of 80 years or more in good health.

This clonotype was detected ten times or more. V usage is TRBV6-5 and J usage is TRBJ1-2; possibly TRBD1 for D (6 bases). CDR3 size: 13 residues. Trimming stripped 2 bases from V and 8 bases from J, with 12 bases between. Germline assignment: CDR1 MNHEY and CDR2 SVGAGI. CDR3 sequence: CASSYAGQRGYTF. The CDR3 nucleotides read TGTGCCAGCAGTTACGCCGGACAGAGGGGCTACACCTTC.

This clonotype turned up a few times. This rearrangement joins TRBV11-3 to TRBJ2-2, with D possibly being TRBD2 (5 bases). Trimming took 5 bases from V and 6 from J, leaving 19 bases between them. The CDR3 spans 16 residues. From germline, CDR1 is SGHNT and CDR2 YENEEA. The CDR3 nucleotides read TGTGCCAGCAGCCGGGCGCGAGGGCTTGTGGCCGGGGAGCTGTTTTTT. This sequence encodes CASSRARGLVAGELFF.

J is TRBJ2-7 and V is TRBV25-1; D remains ambiguous. Trimming left V 6 bases short and J 4 bases short, with 16 bases between. The CDR3 extends over 14 amino acids. Germline-derived CDR1 and CDR2 are MGHDK and SYGVNS. For the CDR3, the DNA is TGTGCCAGCAGGGAAGTGGGCCAATCTTACGAGCAGTACTTC. It codes for CASREVGQSYEQYF.

CDR3 DNA sequence: TGTGCCAGCAGCCTCGCCAGCGGTGGCTACACCTTC. Translation gives CASSLASGGYTF. J is TRBJ1-2 and V is TRBV3-1, with D unresolved. This CDR3 is built from 12 residues. Germline V lookup: CDR1 LGHDT, CDR2 YNNKEL (reference sequence). Trimming took 4 bases from V and 7 from J, leaving 10 bases between them.

The chain combines TRBV29-1 with TRBJ2-2; 16 positions agree with TRBD2. The CDR3 is 18 amino acids. The germline CDR1 and CDR2 sequences are SQVTM and ANQGSEA. The V and J ends lost 6 bases and 5 bases, in that order; junction bases with no gene match: 12. CDR3 region: CSVTGTSGRDSITGELFF. The DNA for the CDR3 is TGCAGCGTGACCGGGACTAGCGGGAGGGACTCTATTACCGGGGAGCTGTTTTTT.

This clonotype turned up a few times. This could be a read error, since a much larger clone is one nucleotide away. This sequence joins TRBV9 and TRBJ2-5, with TRBD1 matching 8 bases. The germline CDR1 and CDR2 sequences are SGDLS and YYNGEE. The CDR3 loop spans 14 amino acids. Trimming at V came to 4 bases and at J to 11 bases, leaving 13 bases not matched to a gene. The CDR3 sequence: CASSFGQGTVEQYF. CDR3 coding DNA: TGTGCCAGCAGCTTCGGACAGGGTACCGTTGAGCAGTACTTC.

The sample holds many counts of this clonotype. The V and J genes are TRBV7-9 and TRBJ2-7; D is undetermined. This CDR3 comprises 14 residues. V was cut by 6 bases and J by 4 bases, with 16 bases left in between. Germline V lookup: CDR1 SEHNR, CDR2 FQNEAQ (reference sequence). The CDR3 region is CASSPNPQTYEQYF. The CDR3, as DNA: TGTGCCAGCAGTCCAAATCCCCAAACTTACGAGCAGTACTTC.

This clonotype was recorded once. A much larger clone lies a single base off, so this may be a read error. The V gene is TRBV4-2, the J gene TRBJ2-1; TRBD2 aligns across 12 bases. The junction had 8 bases not matched to a gene; V was cut back by 1 base and J by 10 bases. Germline V gene sequence: CDR1 LGHNA, CDR2 YNFKEQ. The CDR3 contains 16 residues. This CDR3 reads CASSQGTSGKGTEQFF. In DNA, the CDR3 is TGTGCCAGCAGCCAAGGGACTAGCGGGAAAGGGACGGAGCAGTTCTTC.

This chain joins TRBV4-3 and TRBJ2-3, with D possibly matching TRBD2 (6 bases). The germline CDR1 and CDR2 sequences are LGHNA and YSLEER. The CDR3 contains 13 residues. The germline V and J ends were trimmed by 5 bases and 4 bases, with 10 bases remaining between them. CDR3 residues: CASSVREPDTQYF. The CDR3 bases are TGCGCCAGCAGCGTTCGGGAGCCAGATACGCAGTATTTT.

The chain combines TRBV6-5 with TRBJ2-1, with D maybe TRBD1 (6 bases). From germline, CDR1 is MNHEY and CDR2 SVGAGI. The CDR3 is 14 amino acids. V lost 2 bases and J lost 5, with 10 bases in between. The CDR3 DNA reads as TGTGCCAGCAGTTACCTTGGACAGAACAATGAGCAGTTCTTC. Translating it yields CASSYLGQNNEQFF.

The table lists this clonotype with a few counts. This chain uses TRBV13 with TRBJ2-3, with TRBD2 matching over 10 bases. The germline V gene has CDR1 PRHDT and CDR2 FYEKMQ (reference sequence). The CDR3 totals 16 residues. J gave up 2 bases and V 3 bases, and 5 bases lay outside the gene matches. CDR3 protein: CASSLVLAGTTDTQYF. In DNA, the CDR3 is TGTGCCAGCAGCTTGGTACTAGCGGGGACCACAGATACGCAGTATTTT.

This clonotype showed up many times. The chain joins TRBV28 to TRBJ2-7; D remains ambiguous. CDR1 and CDR2 from the germline V gene are MDHEN and SYDVKM. This CDR3 region has 16 residues. The V end lost 6 bases, the J end lost 2 bases, and 20 bases lay between the germline ends. CDR3 nucleotide sequence: TGTGCCAGCAGCCCCACCTCTGGCAGGTTTGCCTACGAGCAGTACTTC. As protein: CASSPTSGRFAYEQYF.

This clonotype was counted a few times. This chain uses TRBV11-2 with TRBJ1-1; D is uncertain. Looked up from germline, CDR1 is SGHAT and CDR2 is FQNNGV. V lost 7 bases to trimming and J lost 0 bases, with 12 bases between them. The CDR3 covers 14 residues. As DNA, the CDR3 is TGTGCCAGCACCCACGGGAACGTGAACACTGAAGCTTTCTTT. Translating gives CASTHGNVNTEAFF.

This clonotype occurred a few times. The chain couples TRBV7-9 to TRBJ2-7; D ambiguous. The CDR3 is 15 amino acids. V was pared by 3 bases and J by 2 bases, with 14 bases between. The germline V gene has CDR1 SEHNR and CDR2 FQNEAQ (reference sequence). CDR3 sequence reads: CASSFLMSDPYEQYF. In DNA form, the CDR3 reads TGTGCCAGCAGCTTCCTAATGAGCGACCCCTACGAGCAGTACTTC.

This chain connects TRBV28 to TRBJ2-4; a weak D match, TRBD2 (5 bases). The last part of the DNA fits TRBJ2-7 better; the J call may be wrong. CDR1 and CDR2 (germline): MDHEN, SYDVKM. The CDR3 loop spans 15 amino acids. This CDR3 reads CASTYPGIKSYEQYF. The CDR3 nucleotides read TGTGCCAGCACCTATCCGGGGATAAAATCCTACGAGCAGTACTTC.

The V call is TRBV6-5, the J call TRBJ2-7; TRBD1 aligns across 9 bases. Germline V gene lookup returns CDR1 MNHEY and CDR2 SVGAGI. CDR3 size: 15 residues. Germline trimming cut 8 bases from V and 3 bases from J; bases unmatched to any gene: 11. The CDR3 here is CASQKTGTGIYEQYF. The CDR3 bases are TGTGCCAGCCAGAAAACCGGGACAGGGATCTACGAGCAGTACTTC.

Of note for this clonotype: Being one base from a much bigger clone, this may be a read error. The chain has TRBV5-1 and TRBJ2-7, with 7 bases matching TRBD1. The germline V gene has CDR1 SGHRS and CDR2 YFSETQ. V shed 4 bases and J 3 bases; nucleotides not matched to a gene: 4. The length of the CDR3 is 13 residues. The CDR3 sequence: CASSTGQCYEQYF. The CDR3 nucleotides read TGCGCCAGCAGCACGGGACAGTGCTACGAGCAGTACTTC.

The gene calls are TRBV28 and TRBJ1-2; D uncertain. V lost 4 bases and J lost 3, with 15 bases in between. The CDR3 totals 15 residues. Germline V gene lookup returns CDR1 MDHEN and CDR2 SYDVKM. Here the CDR3 DNA reads TGTGCCAGCAGTTCTCGGGGAGCTCCACACTATGGCTACACCTTC. It yields the protein CASSSRGAPHYGYTF.